This T cell receptor beta chain was recorded in a study of immune evolution from preneoplasia to lung adenocarcinoma. Patient tissue came from resections in Japan or China, 2014–2017. J gave up 2 bases and V 2 bases, and 14 bases lay outside the gene matches. Germline V CDR1 and CDR2: SGHVS, FNYEAQ. The CDR3 extends over 19 amino acids. This clone was seen a handful of times. The antigen is undetermined. General observations from the study: Compared with EGFR-mutant or double wild-type lesions, KRAS-mutant nodules were more clonal.

Some clones are missing from TCRdb's copy, which holds only in-frame ones; the method was immunoSEQ multiplex PCR. The data contain some 4,900 clones, under 80% of them singletons. The source is a person aged 65 to 85 with lung adenocarcinoma. The sample was FFPE minimally invasive lung adenocarcinoma tissue. V is TRBV7-6 and J is TRBJ2-3, with 9 bases lining up with TRBD2. This CDR3 is CASSLRVAGALGTTDTQYF. For the CDR3, the DNA is TGTGCCAGCAGCTTAAGAGTAGCGGGAGCTTTGGGTACCACAGATACGCAGTATTTT.